This TCR beta chain comes out of a study of radiation and T cells in renal cell carcinoma. The overall study: Nephrectomy followed 15 Gy stereotactic body radiation by 4 weeks.

Time point meaning: baseline pretreatment blood. Sample treatment: 15 Gy SBRT to primary tumor, nephrectomy 4 weeks later. Serial blood draws occurred at baseline and 2 and 4 weeks post-SBRT. The tumor was a clear cell renal cell carcinoma. Worth noting for this clone: Its antigen is still unknown.

Measured with immunoSEQ multiplex PCR; TCRdb has only the in-frame clones, and not every one. The table records 100,000 or so clones, 86% of them present only once. The study's findings and limits: Top tumor clonotypes rose in blood 2 weeks post-radiation, then contracted.

Germline lookup yields CDR1 SGHVS and CDR2 FNYEAQ. The CDR3 has 14 amino acids. The junction had 11 bases not matched to a gene; V was cut back by 6 bases and J by 9 bases. The sequencing used blood, collected from a patient whose treatment included radiotherapy and nephrectomy. The receptor's source is a man aged 50 to 60 with renal cell carcinoma. The rearrangement uses TRBV7-6 and TRBJ1-1; 9 positions agree with TRBD1. The chain's CDR3 is CASRGSGTGSKAFF. CDR3 DNA sequence: TGTGCCAGCAGAGGGTCCGGGACAGGGAGTAAAGCTTTCTTT. Using reference TRBV7-6 and TRBJ1-1 for the parts outside the CDR3, the full variable domain is GAGVSQSPRYKVTKRGQDVALRCDPISGHVSLYWYRQALGQGPEFLTYFNYEAQQDKSGLPNDRFSAERPEGSISTLTIQRTEQRDSAMYRCASRGSGTGSKAFFGQGTRLTVV.